The entry that follows covers one T cell receptor (beta chain) sequence. The source of the sample is a study of blood T cell repertoires in COVID-19. The CDR3 is 14 residues long. CDR1 and CDR2 from the germline V gene are LNHDA and SQIVND (reference sequence). Trimming removed 2 bases at V and 3 bases at J, with 8 bases between. The repertoire was sequenced with immunoSEQ multiplex PCR; TCRdb's copy has only in-frame clones and lacks some. The profile shows fewer than 250,000 clones, under 90% of them singletons. The sample consisted of peripheral blood. The sequence came from a man aged 25-40 years with active or convalescent COVID-19. The chain recombines TRBV19 with TRBJ2-1, with D possibly TRBD1 on 5 matching bases. The CDR3 here is CASSIRQGYNEQFF. The CDR3 DNA reads TGTGCCAGTAGTATACGGCAGGGCTACAATGAGCAGTTCTTC.